Shown below are 22 T cell receptor beta chains from a single sample sequenced in a study of read filtering for tumor transcriptome and immune sequencing. This library used approximately 0.4 ug RNA and molecular barcoded adaptors spanning alpha/delta and beta/gamma chains. Each CDR3 protein is one row after TCRdb ran MiXCR on the reads. The table lists 90,000 or so distinct CDR3 sequences, around a fifth of them singletons. The sequenced sample consisted of a population of CD138-negative cells sorted from bone marrow. These TCRs come from a donor at least 40 years old with multiple myeloma.

This clonotype was counted many times. V is TRBV9 and J is TRBJ2-4; D gene unclear. Germline V gives CDR1 SGDLS, CDR2 YYNGEE. The length of the CDR3 is 13 residues. Trimming stripped 2 bases from V and 8 bases from J, with 11 bases between. CDR3 region: CASSVGAVDIQYF. The CDR3 coding sequence is TGTGCCAGCAGCGTTGGCGCCGTCGACATTCAGTACTTC.

The chain links TRBV11-2 to TRBJ2-7; 11 bases match TRBD2. Germline-derived CDR1 and CDR2 are SGHAT and FQNNGV. CDR3 length equals 15 residues. After removal of 2 bases from V and 1 base from J, the junction contained 1 base not matched to a gene. This CDR3 is CASSLRLAGSYEQYF. In DNA, the CDR3 is TGTGCCAGCAGCTTAAGACTAGCGGGGTCCTACGAGCAGTACTTC.

This clonotype was recorded many times. This rearrangement joins TRBV11-2 to TRBJ2-1; 9 bases match TRBD1. Per the germline V gene, CDR1 is SGHAT and CDR2 is FQNNGV. The CDR3 totals 15 residues. V lost 5 bases and J lost 4; bases outside the gene matches: 6. The CDR3 here is CASSTDRGVYNEQFF. The CDR3 DNA reads as TGTGCCAGCAGCACGGACAGGGGAGTGTACAATGAGCAGTTCTTC. Full variable domain (rest looked up from reference TRBV11-2 and TRBJ2-1): EAGVAQSPRYKIIEKRQSVAFWCNPISGHATLYWYQQILGQGPKLLIQFQNNGVVDDSQLPKDRFSAERLKGVDSTLKIQPAKLEDSAVYLCASSTDRGVYNEQFFGPGTRLTVL.

There are many counts of this clonotype. The V and J genes are TRBV5-1 and TRBJ2-5; D uncertain. CDR1 and CDR2 (germline): SGHRS, YFSETQ. V shed 0 bases and J shed 7 bases, with 16 bases lying between them. CDR3 length: 15 amino acids. The CDR3 region has the DNA TGCGCCAGCAGCTTGGTTCCTCTCGGCTCGGGGACCCAGTACTTC. It specifies CASSLVPLGSGTQYF.

This clonotype was seen many times. The chain employs TRBV9 and TRBJ2-7; D possibly uses TRBD1 or TRBD2 (6 bases each). The ends were cut back, 4 bases at V and 5 bases at J, with 16 bases in the middle. Germline loops: CDR1 SGDLS, CDR2 YYNGEE. This CDR3 has 14 residues. The CDR3 sequence is CASSSAGGLDEQYF. DNA for the CDR3: TGTGCCAGCAGCTCCGCCGGGGGCCTCGACGAGCAGTACTTC.

The chain links TRBV5-1 to TRBJ1-2; D unclear. With 4 bases removed from V and 2 bases from J, the gap between germline ends came to 9 bases. The CDR3 covers 13 residues. Germline loops: CDR1 SGHRS, CDR2 YFSETQ. CDR3 in amino acids: CASSLHQNYGYTF. CDR3 sequence (DNA): TGCGCCAGCAGCCTCCACCAGAACTATGGCTACACCTTC.

The rearrangement links TRBV20-1 to TRBJ1-2, with 10 bases that match TRBD1. V trimming: 3 bases; J trimming: 7 bases; junction bases outside the gene matches: 14. Germline assignment: CDR1 DFQATT and CDR2 SNEGSKA (reference sequence). This CDR3 region has 16 residues. CDR3 sequence: CSASGSPGQGSVGYTF. The CDR3 bases are TGCAGTGCTAGCGGTTCCCCGGGACAGGGGTCTGTTGGCTACACCTTC.

The chain has TRBV11-2 and TRBJ1-1; D gene unclear. There are 15 residues in the CDR3. The germline V gene encodes CDR1 SGHAT and CDR2 FQNNGV. The V and J ends lost 2 bases and 3 bases respectively, with 13 bases between them. The CDR3 nucleotides read TGTGCCAGCAGCTTACGTGTAGGGAGGGACACTGAAGCTTTCTTT. Its protein is CASSLRVGRDTEAFF.

The gene calls are TRBV19 and TRBJ2-3; D possibly corresponds to TRBD2 (5 bases). The V end lost 10 bases, the J end lost 0 bases, and 14 bases lay between the germline ends. Looked up from germline, CDR1 is LNHDA and CDR2 is SQIVND (reference sequence). The CDR3 length is 14 residues. The CDR3 sequence: CATRGISSTDTQYF. CDR3 DNA sequence: TGTGCCACCCGAGGGATTTCTAGCACAGATACGCAGTATTTT.

Details on this clonotype: A far more abundant clone sits one base away, making this likely a read error. The V call is TRBV12-3 or TRBV12-4, the J call TRBJ1-1; no firm D call. There are 11 residues in the CDR3. Trimming cost V 4 bases and J 5 bases, with 5 bases left between them. This CDR3 reads CASSWSTEAFF. CDR3 DNA sequence: TGTGCCAGCAGTTGGTCGACTGAAGCTTTCTTT.

CDR3 region: CASSISRQGNYGYTF. The CDR3 bases are TGCGCCAGCAGCATCTCCAGACAGGGCAACTATGGCTACACCTTC. The chain recombines TRBV5-1 with TRBJ1-2, with 7 nucleotides matching TRBD1. After removal of 4 bases from V and 2 bases from J, the junction contained 8 bases not matched to a gene. The CDR3 length is 15 residues. Looked up from germline, CDR1 is SGHRS and CDR2 is YFSETQ.

This clonotype turned up a few times. The rearrangement uses TRBV19 and TRBJ1-5, with D maybe TRBD1 (5 bases). The CDR3 runs 15 residues. Trimming shortened V by 4 bases and J by 1 base, and 11 bases separated the two germline ends. Per germline, CDR1 LNHDA and CDR2 SQIVND (reference sequence). The CDR3 loop reads CASSRDLQSNQPQHF. The CDR3 DNA sequence: TGTGCCAGTAGTAGGGACCTCCAAAGCAATCAGCCCCAGCATTTT.

This clonotype was recorded at least ten times. This chain uses TRBV10-3 with TRBJ2-6; D may be TRBD1 (5 bases). CDR3 size: 15 residues. Trimming left V 6 bases short and J 1 base short, with 10 bases between. Germline-derived CDR1 and CDR2 are ENHRY and SYGVKD. The CDR3 DNA reads TGTGCCATCAGCCCAGGGCCTTCTGGGGCCAACGTCCTGACTTTC. This translates into CAISPGPSGANVLTF.

On this clonotype: This may come from a read error, since a much larger clone is one base off. V usage is TRBV19 and J usage is TRBJ1-4, with a possible D match to TRBD1 (5 bases). Trimming pared 7 bases from V and 8 bases from J, leaving 17 bases between. From germline, CDR1 is LNHDA and CDR2 SQIVND (reference sequence). This CDR3 is built from 14 residues. The CDR3 DNA reads as TGTGCCAGTAATATTGGGACGTTCGTAGAAAAACTGTTTTTT. The encoded protein is CASNIGTFVEKLFF.

This clonotype was recorded at least ten times. The genes are TRBV20-1 and TRBJ2-2; D is possibly TRBD1 or TRBD2 (5 bases each). The CDR3 runs to 15 residues. V gave up 2 bases and J gave up 7 bases, with 17 bases separating them. CDR1 and CDR2 from the germline V gene are DFQATT and SNEGSKA (reference sequence). DNA for the CDR3: TGCAGTGCTAGAAGGGATGGGACCCAAGGCGGGGAGCTGTTTTTT. Protein product: CSARRDGTQGGELFF.

The chain has TRBV20-1 and TRBJ1-5; D is unclear. With 2 bases removed from V and 0 bases from J, the gap between germline ends came to 8 bases. Germline values: CDR1 DFQATT, CDR2 SNEGSKA (reference sequence). The CDR3 has 14 amino acids. As DNA, the CDR3 is TGCAGTGCTAGATCGTGGGATAGCAATCAGCCCCAGCATTTT. It encodes CSARSWDSNQPQHF.

V is TRBV7-3 and J is TRBJ2-2, with D tentatively TRBD2 (5 bases). The CDR3 is made up of 14 amino acids. The V end lost 10 bases, the J end lost 0 bases, and 12 bases lay between the germline ends. Per the germline V gene, CDR1 is SGHTA and CDR2 is FQGTGA. In DNA form, the CDR3 reads TGTGCCACTAGCCACGGGACGAACACCGGGGAGCTGTTTTTT. It specifies CATSHGTNTGELFF.

This clonotype was seen ten or more times. This sequence joins TRBV4-2 and TRBJ1-4; 10 nucleotides line up with TRBD1. Germline CDR1 is LGHNA and CDR2 is YNFKEQ. The CDR3 runs 16 residues. V lost 4 bases and J lost 4; bases outside the gene matches: 6. The CDR3 DNA reads as TGTGCCAGCAGCCCCTTAGGACAGGGGGTTAATGAAAAACTGTTTTTT. It translates to CASSPLGQGVNEKLFF.

As concerns this clonotype: Germline and junction disagree at one end, which may indicate a read error. The chain carries TRBV28 and TRBJ1-2, with TRBD1 identical over 10 bases. The CDR3 totals 16 residues. Germline V gene lookup returns CDR1 MDHEN and CDR2 SYDVKM. The DNA of the CDR3 is TGTGCCATCAGTCGCGACAGGGGGCGCGTTGGTTATGGCTACACCTTC. Protein: CAISRDRGRVGYGYTF.

Worth noting for this clonotype: Possible read error: a much larger clone is one base away. The chain recombines TRBV2 with TRBJ1-2; TRBD1 is a possible D gene (5 bases). With 8 bases removed from V and 8 bases from J, the gap between germline ends came to 18 bases. The CDR3 extends over 13 amino acids. Germline V gene lookup returns CDR1 SNHLY and CDR2 FYNNEI. CDR3 coding DNA: TGTGCCAGCCCCGCGTTGGACATGCGGGGCTACACCTTC. Translated, it gives CASPALDMRGYTF.

In its sample, this clonotype was seen many times. The chain couples TRBV2 to TRBJ1-1; 7 positions match TRBD1. V shed 6 bases, J shed 0 bases, and the junction held 7 bases outside the gene matches. The CDR3 consists of 15 residues. The germline gives CDR1 SNHLY, CDR2 FYNNEI. This chain's CDR3 is CASRGQAVMNTEAFF. The CDR3 bases are TGTGCCAGCAGAGGACAGGCGGTCATGAACACTGAAGCTTTCTTT.

This chain joins TRBV7-6 and TRBJ2-1, with TRBD1 matching over 7 bases. The germline CDR1 and CDR2 sequences are SGHVS and FNYEAQ. The V segment lost 5 bases and the J segment 4 bases; nucleotides outside the gene matches: 11. The CDR3 is 16 residues long. This chain's CDR3 is CASSHGAGRGYNEQFF. The CDR3 nucleotides are TGTGCCAGCAGCCACGGGGCAGGCAGGGGGTACAATGAGCAGTTCTTC.